This T cell receptor (beta chain) was found in a study of cytomegalovirus exposure and HLA in healthy donors. 13 Jbeta primers and 60 Vbeta primers were used for the PCR. Profiling relied on immunoSEQ multiplex PCR, and the TCRdb table lists in-frame clones only, not all of them. The table for this sample gives around 33,000 clones. Germline V gives CDR1 SGDLS, CDR2 YYNGEE. CDR3 length equals 14 residues. The TCR sequence derives from a man aged 40-49 years in good health and CMV-seronegative. What was sequenced was PBMCs. The gene calls are TRBV9 and TRBJ2-5; D is possibly TRBD2 (6 bases). Near its end, the DNA agrees better with TRBJ2-7, so the J call may be wrong. The CDR3 nucleotides read TGTGCCAGCAGCGTAGAAGCGGGCTCCTACGAGCAGTACTTC. Protein product: CASSVEAGSYEQYF.